The 30 T cell receptor beta chains given below trace back to one sample, sequenced in a study of response to subunit inactivated influenza vaccine. TCRdb re-called the RT-PCR reads through MiXCR, storing one row per CDR3 protein. The data show some 500,000 distinct CDR3 sequences, over 25% seen once. The specimen comprised CD4+ T cells sorted from PBMCs, sampled roughly 5 days after vaccination. These receptors came from a man between 45 and 60 years old who received an inactivated influenza vaccine.

In this sample, this clonotype turned up a few times. The rearrangement links TRBV10-3 to TRBJ2-7; 12 nucleotides agree with TRBD2. The germline V gene encodes CDR1 ENHRY and CDR2 SYGVKD. The length of the CDR3 is 14 residues. Trimming cost V 8 bases and J 2 bases; bases outside gene matches: 4. The CDR3: CAIGTSGQTYEQYF. CDR3 in DNA: TGTGCCATCGGGACTAGCGGGCAAACCTACGAGCAGTACTTC.

This clonotype appeared a single time. This rearrangement joins TRBV2 to TRBJ2-2; no firm D call. The CDR3 has 19 amino acids. The V gene lost 10 bases and the J gene lost 0 bases, with 27 bases spanning the gap. The germline CDR1 and CDR2 sequences are SNHLY and FYNNEI. CDR3 coding DNA: TGTGCCATCTGTTTAGTCTTAGTTTGGTCCGGCCCGAACACCGGGGAGCTGTTTTTT. Its protein is CAICLVLVWSGPNTGELFF. The full variable domain, completed using reference TRBV2 and TRBJ2-2, is EPEVTQTPSHQVTQMGQEVILRCVPISNHLYFYWYRQILGQKVEFLVSFYNNEISEKSEIFDDQFSVERPDGSNFTLKIRSTKLEDSAMYFCAICLVLVWSGPNTGELFFGEGSRLTVL.

There are a few counts of this clonotype. The chain uses TRBV20-1 and TRBJ1-4; D call uncertain. Germline V gene sequence: CDR1 DFQATT, CDR2 SNEGSKA (reference sequence). With 2 bases removed from V and 3 bases from J, the gap between germline ends came to 10 bases. The CDR3 extends over 14 amino acids. The CDR3 sequence is CSARPTFSNEKLFF. The CDR3 bases are TGCAGTGCTAGACCGACTTTTTCTAATGAAAAACTGTTTTTT.

This clonotype turned up a few times. The chain carries TRBV4-3 and TRBJ2-3; 12 nucleotides align to TRBD2. The CDR3 has 15 residues. CDR1 and CDR2 from the germline V gene are LGHNA and YSLEER. J gave up 4 bases and V 1 base, and 0 bases lay outside the gene matches. The CDR3 here is CASSQGLAGADTQYF. The CDR3 region has the DNA TGCGCCAGCAGCCAAGGACTAGCGGGAGCAGATACGCAGTATTTT.

The rearrangement joins TRBV30 to TRBJ1-2; D ambiguous. Germline V gene data show CDR1 as GTSNPN and CDR2 as SVGIG (reference sequence). The CDR3 totals 13 residues. Deletions cut 3 bases from V and 5 bases from J, with 13 bases between. CDR3 sequence reads: CAWSEAGWYGYTF. The CDR3, as DNA: TGTGCCTGGAGCGAGGCTGGATGGTATGGCTACACCTTC.

At least ten counts were recorded for this clonotype. The CDR3: CASSSNRGNEQFF. CDR3 nucleotides: TGTGCCAGCAGCTCAAACAGGGGTAATGAGCAGTTCTTC. The genes are TRBV7-7 and TRBJ2-1; 7 bases agree with TRBD1. The CDR3 spans 13 residues. Germline assignment: CDR1 SSHAT and CDR2 FNYEAQ (reference sequence). The V gene end was trimmed by 4 bases and the J gene end by 7 bases; junction bases not matched to a gene: 4.

The CDR3 spells CASSLAGVGHNEQFF. The CDR3 DNA follows: TGCGCCAGCAGCTTGGCAGGGGTTGGTCACAATGAGCAGTTCTTC. The J gene is TRBJ2-1, the V gene TRBV5-1, with D perhaps matching TRBD1 (6 bases). Germline values: CDR1 SGHRS, CDR2 YFSETQ. The ends were cut back, 0 bases at V and 5 bases at J, with 12 bases in the middle. CDR3 length: 15 amino acids.

The chain links TRBV20-1 to TRBJ1-6; D remains unclear. Trimming removed 1 base at V and 9 bases at J, with 10 bases between. Germline V gene sequence: CDR1 DFQATT, CDR2 SNEGSKA (reference sequence). The CDR3 has 13 amino acids. The CDR3 sequence is CSARVAPGSPLHF. The CDR3 DNA is TGCAGTGCTAGAGTTGCCCCAGGTTCACCCCTCCACTTT.

The chain links TRBV20-1 to TRBJ2-7, with 11 bases aligning to TRBD2. CDR3 length equals 14 residues. Germline V gene data show CDR1 as DFQATT and CDR2 as SNEGSKA (reference sequence). Trimming cost V 1 base and J 5 bases; bases outside gene matches: 4. For the CDR3, the DNA is TGCAGTGCTAGAGTCACTAGCGGGGGCCACGAGCAGTACTTC. It translates to CSARVTSGGHEQYF.

This clonotype was recorded many times. The chain joins TRBV5-5 to TRBJ1-2, with D uncertain. This CDR3 spans 12 amino acids. Germline CDR1 and CDR2: SGHKS and YYEKEE (reference sequence). V lost 4 bases, J lost 4 bases, and 8 bases lay in between. The CDR3 DNA is TGTGCCAGCAGCCTCGGCCTCTATGGCTACACCTTC. It codes for CASSLGLYGYTF. Looking up the rest from reference TRBV5-5 and TRBJ1-2 gives the full variable domain: DAGVTQSPTHLIKTRGQQVTLRCSPISGHKSVSWYQQVLGQGPQFIFQYYEKEERGRGNFPDRFSARQFPNYSSELNVNALLLGDSALYLCASSLGLYGYTFGSGTRLTVV.

There are a few counts of this clonotype. The rearrangement links TRBV10-3 to TRBJ2-6, with D tentatively TRBD1 or TRBD2 (5 bases each). V dropped 4 bases and J dropped 0 bases, with 10 bases sitting between them. CDR1 is ENHRY, CDR2 SYGVKD, per germline. The CDR3 extends over 16 amino acids. The CDR3 DNA sequence: TGTGCCATCAGTGGGGGACGGACCTCTGGGGCCAACGTCCTGACTTTC. Encoded protein: CAISGGRTSGANVLTF.

This clonotype occurred a few times. The J gene is TRBJ2-7, the V gene TRBV2; TRBD1 aligns across 12 bases. CDR1 SNHLY and CDR2 FYNNEI come from the germline V gene. Unmatched junction bases numbered 7, after V lost 4 bases and J lost 3 bases. The CDR3 is 16 amino acids. CDR3 DNA: TGTGCCAGCAGTGCAGACCGGGACAGGGGGCTCTACGAGCAGTACTTC. Its translation: CASSADRDRGLYEQYF.

The chain has TRBV5-1 and TRBJ1-4, with D hard to call. There are 16 residues in the CDR3. Germline CDR1 SGHRS, CDR2 YFSETQ. V lost 3 bases and J 4 bases, leaving 16 bases between the germline ends. CDR3 region: CASSWGGGILNEKLFF. As DNA, the CDR3 is TGCGCCAGCAGCTGGGGAGGAGGGATACTTAATGAAAAACTGTTTTTT.

The genes are TRBV6-5 and TRBJ2-3; TRBD2 agrees at 14 bases. J was trimmed by 8 bases and V by 0 bases; bases with no gene match: 1. Germline assignment: CDR1 MNHEY and CDR2 SVGAGI. The CDR3 covers 15 residues. This CDR3 reads CASSYSTSGRGTQYF. In DNA form, the CDR3 reads TGTGCCAGCAGTTACTCGACTAGCGGGAGGGGTACGCAGTATTTT.

This clonotype was counted ten times or more. This chain links TRBV12-3 or TRBV12-4 with TRBJ1-6; TRBD1 aligns across 8 bases. CDR3 length: 16 amino acids. Germline trimming cut 6 bases from V and 4 bases from J; bases unmatched to any gene: 8. This chain's CDR3 is CASSPGTGVYNSPLHF. The CDR3 DNA is TGTGCCAGCAGCCCCGGGACAGGCGTTTATAATTCACCCCTCCACTTT.

The genes are TRBV6-2 or TRBV6-3 and TRBJ2-7, with 8 positions matching TRBD2. CDR3 length: 14 amino acids. V was clipped by 4 bases and J by 7 bases; unmatched bases: 9. In germline, CDR1 is MNHEY, CDR2 SVGEGT. CDR3 bases: TGTGCCAGCAGTTTCAGCGGGAGAAGCGGGGAGCAGTACTTC. Residues: CASSFSGRSGEQYF.

The V and J genes are TRBV4-3 and TRBJ2-7; TRBD1 agrees at 12 bases. The CDR3 is made up of 15 amino acids. V dropped 4 bases and J dropped 4; count of bases not matched to a gene: 5. Germline V lookup: CDR1 LGHNA, CDR2 YSLEER. The CDR3 bases are TGCGCCAGCAGCCTCCGGGACAGGGGGCAATACGAGCAGTACTTC. Translating it yields CASSLRDRGQYEQYF.

The chain links TRBV11-2 to TRBJ2-1; either TRBD1 or TRBD2 may fit D (6 bases each). The V gene lost 5 bases and the J gene lost 10 bases, with 15 bases spanning the gap. Germline V CDR1 and CDR2: SGHAT, FQNNGV. This CDR3 is 13 amino acids long. The CDR3 DNA reads as TGTGCCAGCAGCCCAAGGGGGGCAGGGGAGCAGTTCTTC. Translated: CASSPRGAGEQFF.

This chain connects TRBV3-1 to TRBJ2-7; tentative D call: TRBD2 (5 bases). The CDR3 is made up of 12 amino acids. The germline V and J ends were trimmed by 1 base and 5 bases, with 6 bases remaining between them. Per germline, CDR1 LGHDT and CDR2 YNNKEL (reference sequence). The CDR3 nucleotides read TGTGCCAGCAGCCAAGTGGGAGACGAGCAGTACTTC. It specifies CASSQVGDEQYF.

In this sample, this clonotype turned up a few times. V gene TRBV5-1 combines with J gene TRBJ2-7, with TRBD2 as a possible D gene (6 bases). This CDR3 comprises 13 residues. CDR1 and CDR2 (germline): SGHRS, YFSETQ. V lost 6 bases and J 3 bases, leaving 13 bases between the germline ends. The CDR3 DNA sequence: TGCGCCAGCACCCCCGTGGGAGGCTACGAGCAGTACTTC. Its protein is CASTPVGGYEQYF. Variable domain in full (rest from reference TRBV5-1 and TRBJ2-7): KAGVTQTPRYLIKTRGQQVTLSCSPISGHRSVSWYQQTPGQGLQFLFEYFSETQRNKGNFPGRFSGRQFSNSRSEMNVSTLELGDSALYLCASTPVGGYEQYFGPGTRLTVT.

The chain joins TRBV20-1 to TRBJ2-3; 8 bases match TRBD2. The ends lost 6 bases at V and 1 base at J; junction bases unmatched: 6. CDR1 DFQATT and CDR2 SNEGSKA come from the germline V gene (reference sequence). The CDR3 is 14 amino acids. CDR3 sequence reads: CSARGSGGTDTQYF. DNA for the CDR3: TGCAGTGCCCGGGGTAGCGGGGGCACAGATACGCAGTATTTT.

The genes are TRBV20-1 and TRBJ2-2; 7 nucleotides align to TRBD1. CDR3 length: 16 residues. CDR1 is DFQATT and CDR2 is SNEGSKA in the germline V gene (reference sequence). V gave up 2 bases and J gave up 0 bases; unmatched junction bases: 6. The chain's CDR3 is CSARSMGQSNTGELFF. The CDR3 DNA reads as TGCAGTGCTAGAAGTATGGGACAGTCGAACACCGGGGAGCTGTTTTTT.

V gene TRBV11-2 combines with J gene TRBJ1-5; D is unclear. The CDR3 runs 13 residues. The V gene's germline CDR1 is SGHAT and CDR2 FQNNGV. Trimming stripped 1 base from V and 3 bases from J, with 4 bases between. The CDR3 region is CASSLAYNQPQHF. The CDR3 DNA sequence: TGTGCCAGCAGCTTAGCATACAATCAGCCCCAGCATTTT.

The chain carries TRBV28 and TRBJ2-1, with 9 bases fitting TRBD1. The ends lost 4 bases at V and 2 bases at J; junction bases unmatched: 6. Germline V gives CDR1 MDHEN, CDR2 SYDVKM. There are 16 residues in the CDR3. CDR3 protein: CASSSNRDRAYNEQFF. The DNA for the CDR3 is TGTGCCAGCAGTTCAAACCGGGACAGGGCCTACAATGAGCAGTTCTTC.

This clonotype was counted only a few times. The chain couples TRBV7-8 to TRBJ2-7; D ambiguous. The CDR3 totals 16 residues. Looked up from germline, CDR1 is SGHVS and CDR2 is FQNEAQ. Trimming took 7 bases from V and 3 from J, leaving 22 bases between them. The CDR3: CASTLEKYPGNYEQYF. Here the CDR3 DNA reads TGTGCCAGCACCTTGGAAAAGTATCCAGGAAACTACGAGCAGTACTTC.

This rearrangement joins TRBV6-2 or TRBV6-3 to TRBJ2-7; D is unresolved. Deletions cut 2 bases from V and 5 bases from J, with 4 bases between. CDR1 is MNHEY and CDR2 is SVGEGT in the germline V gene. CDR3 length equals 11 residues. CDR3 region: CASSYGDEQYF. DNA of the CDR3: TGTGCCAGCAGTTACGGGGACGAGCAGTACTTC.

The genes are TRBV5-1 and TRBJ2-5, with D unresolved. The germline V and J ends were trimmed by 0 bases and 4 bases, with 16 bases remaining between them. The CDR3 extends over 16 amino acids. The germline CDR1 and CDR2 sequences are SGHRS and YFSETQ. Here the CDR3 DNA reads TGCGCCAGCAGCTTGGTGGGCAGAATGTCCGGAGAGACCCAGTACTTC. The encoded protein is CASSLVGRMSGETQYF.

This clonotype was counted at least ten times. The rearrangement uses TRBV7-9 and TRBJ2-1; the D gene is possibly TRBD1 (6 bases). Trimming took off 5 bases at V and 12 bases at J, with 17 bases between the two ends. Germline V gene sequence: CDR1 SEHNR, CDR2 FQNEAQ (reference sequence). The CDR3 is made up of 13 amino acids. The CDR3 loop reads CASSQDSRTGQFF. The CDR3 DNA is TGTGCCAGCAGCCAGGACAGCCGCACGGGGCAGTTCTTC. Supplemented by reference TRBV7-9 and TRBJ2-1, the full variable domain reads DTGVSQNPRHKITKRGQNVTFRCDPISEHNRLYWYRQTLGQGPEFLTYFQNEAQLEKSRLLSDRFSAERPKGSFSTLEIQRTEQGDSAMYLCASSQDSRTGQFFGPGTRLTVL.

This sequence joins TRBV11-2 and TRBJ2-6, with 7 bases identical to TRBD2. V was pared by 3 bases and J by 0 bases, with 5 bases of the junction left unmatched. CDR3 length: 17 residues. CDR1 is SGHAT and CDR2 is FQNNGV in the germline V gene. Here the CDR3 reads CASSLGTTHSGANVLTF. Here the CDR3 DNA reads TGTGCCAGCAGCTTGGGGACTACGCACTCTGGGGCCAACGTCCTGACTTTC.

The chain joins TRBV6-5 to TRBJ2-6, with D hard to call. Germline V gene sequence: CDR1 MNHEY, CDR2 SVGAGI. The germline V and J ends were trimmed by 2 bases and 0 bases, with 11 bases remaining between them. The CDR3 length is 17 residues. Here the CDR3 DNA reads TGTGCCAGCAGTTACCTCCCCTTTGGCTCTGGGGCCAACGTCCTGACTTTC. Translation: CASSYLPFGSGANVLTF.